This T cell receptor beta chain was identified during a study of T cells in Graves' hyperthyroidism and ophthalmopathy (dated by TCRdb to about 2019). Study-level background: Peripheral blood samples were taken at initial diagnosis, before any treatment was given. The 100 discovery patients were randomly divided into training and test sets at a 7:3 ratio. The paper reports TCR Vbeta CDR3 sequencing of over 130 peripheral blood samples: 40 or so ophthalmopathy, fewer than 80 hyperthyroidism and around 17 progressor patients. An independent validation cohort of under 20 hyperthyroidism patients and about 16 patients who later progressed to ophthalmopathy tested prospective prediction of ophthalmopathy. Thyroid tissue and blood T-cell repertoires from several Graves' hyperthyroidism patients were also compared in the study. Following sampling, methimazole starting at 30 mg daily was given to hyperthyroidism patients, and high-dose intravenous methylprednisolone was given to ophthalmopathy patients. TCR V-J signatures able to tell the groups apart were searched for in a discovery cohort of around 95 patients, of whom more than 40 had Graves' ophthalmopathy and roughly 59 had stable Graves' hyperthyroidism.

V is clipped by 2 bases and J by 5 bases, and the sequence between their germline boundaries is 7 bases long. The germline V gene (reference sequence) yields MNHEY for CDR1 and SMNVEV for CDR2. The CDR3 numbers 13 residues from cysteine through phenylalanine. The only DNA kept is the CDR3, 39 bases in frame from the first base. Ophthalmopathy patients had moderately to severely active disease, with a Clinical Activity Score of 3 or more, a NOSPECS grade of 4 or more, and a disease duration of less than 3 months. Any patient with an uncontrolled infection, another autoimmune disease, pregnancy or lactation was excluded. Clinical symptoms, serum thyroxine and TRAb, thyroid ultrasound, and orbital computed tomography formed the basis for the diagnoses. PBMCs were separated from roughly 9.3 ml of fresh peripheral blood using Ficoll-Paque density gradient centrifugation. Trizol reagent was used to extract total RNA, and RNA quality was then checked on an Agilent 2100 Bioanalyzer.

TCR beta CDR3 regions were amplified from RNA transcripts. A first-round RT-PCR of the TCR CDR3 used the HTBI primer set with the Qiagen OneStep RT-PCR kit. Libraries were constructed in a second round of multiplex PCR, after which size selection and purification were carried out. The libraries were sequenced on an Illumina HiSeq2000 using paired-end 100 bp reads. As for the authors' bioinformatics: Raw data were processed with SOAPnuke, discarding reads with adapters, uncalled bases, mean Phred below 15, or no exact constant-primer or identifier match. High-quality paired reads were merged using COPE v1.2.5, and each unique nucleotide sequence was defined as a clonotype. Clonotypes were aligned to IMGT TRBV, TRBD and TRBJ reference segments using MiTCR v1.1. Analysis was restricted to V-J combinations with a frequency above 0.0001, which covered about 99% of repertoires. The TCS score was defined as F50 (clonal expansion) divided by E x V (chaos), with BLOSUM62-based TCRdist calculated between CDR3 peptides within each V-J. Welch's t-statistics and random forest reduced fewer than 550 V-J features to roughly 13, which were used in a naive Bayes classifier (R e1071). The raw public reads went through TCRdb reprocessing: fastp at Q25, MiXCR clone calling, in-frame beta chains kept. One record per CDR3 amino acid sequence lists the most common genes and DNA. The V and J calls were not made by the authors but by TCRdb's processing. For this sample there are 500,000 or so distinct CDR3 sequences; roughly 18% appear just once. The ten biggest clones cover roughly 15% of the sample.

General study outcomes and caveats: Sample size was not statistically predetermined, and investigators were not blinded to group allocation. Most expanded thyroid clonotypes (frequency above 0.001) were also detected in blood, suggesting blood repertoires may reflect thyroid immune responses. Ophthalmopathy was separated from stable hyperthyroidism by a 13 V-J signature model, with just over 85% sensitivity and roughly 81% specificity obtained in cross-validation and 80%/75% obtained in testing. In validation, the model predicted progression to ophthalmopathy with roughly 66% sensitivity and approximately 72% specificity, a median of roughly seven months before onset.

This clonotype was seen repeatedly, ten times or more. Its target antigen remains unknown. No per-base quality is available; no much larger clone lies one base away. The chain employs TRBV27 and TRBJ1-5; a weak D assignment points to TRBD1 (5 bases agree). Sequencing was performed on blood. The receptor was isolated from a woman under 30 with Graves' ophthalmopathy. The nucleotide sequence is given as TGTGCCAGCAGTTTACAGGGATATCAGCCCCAGCATTTT. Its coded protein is CASSLQGYQPQHF.